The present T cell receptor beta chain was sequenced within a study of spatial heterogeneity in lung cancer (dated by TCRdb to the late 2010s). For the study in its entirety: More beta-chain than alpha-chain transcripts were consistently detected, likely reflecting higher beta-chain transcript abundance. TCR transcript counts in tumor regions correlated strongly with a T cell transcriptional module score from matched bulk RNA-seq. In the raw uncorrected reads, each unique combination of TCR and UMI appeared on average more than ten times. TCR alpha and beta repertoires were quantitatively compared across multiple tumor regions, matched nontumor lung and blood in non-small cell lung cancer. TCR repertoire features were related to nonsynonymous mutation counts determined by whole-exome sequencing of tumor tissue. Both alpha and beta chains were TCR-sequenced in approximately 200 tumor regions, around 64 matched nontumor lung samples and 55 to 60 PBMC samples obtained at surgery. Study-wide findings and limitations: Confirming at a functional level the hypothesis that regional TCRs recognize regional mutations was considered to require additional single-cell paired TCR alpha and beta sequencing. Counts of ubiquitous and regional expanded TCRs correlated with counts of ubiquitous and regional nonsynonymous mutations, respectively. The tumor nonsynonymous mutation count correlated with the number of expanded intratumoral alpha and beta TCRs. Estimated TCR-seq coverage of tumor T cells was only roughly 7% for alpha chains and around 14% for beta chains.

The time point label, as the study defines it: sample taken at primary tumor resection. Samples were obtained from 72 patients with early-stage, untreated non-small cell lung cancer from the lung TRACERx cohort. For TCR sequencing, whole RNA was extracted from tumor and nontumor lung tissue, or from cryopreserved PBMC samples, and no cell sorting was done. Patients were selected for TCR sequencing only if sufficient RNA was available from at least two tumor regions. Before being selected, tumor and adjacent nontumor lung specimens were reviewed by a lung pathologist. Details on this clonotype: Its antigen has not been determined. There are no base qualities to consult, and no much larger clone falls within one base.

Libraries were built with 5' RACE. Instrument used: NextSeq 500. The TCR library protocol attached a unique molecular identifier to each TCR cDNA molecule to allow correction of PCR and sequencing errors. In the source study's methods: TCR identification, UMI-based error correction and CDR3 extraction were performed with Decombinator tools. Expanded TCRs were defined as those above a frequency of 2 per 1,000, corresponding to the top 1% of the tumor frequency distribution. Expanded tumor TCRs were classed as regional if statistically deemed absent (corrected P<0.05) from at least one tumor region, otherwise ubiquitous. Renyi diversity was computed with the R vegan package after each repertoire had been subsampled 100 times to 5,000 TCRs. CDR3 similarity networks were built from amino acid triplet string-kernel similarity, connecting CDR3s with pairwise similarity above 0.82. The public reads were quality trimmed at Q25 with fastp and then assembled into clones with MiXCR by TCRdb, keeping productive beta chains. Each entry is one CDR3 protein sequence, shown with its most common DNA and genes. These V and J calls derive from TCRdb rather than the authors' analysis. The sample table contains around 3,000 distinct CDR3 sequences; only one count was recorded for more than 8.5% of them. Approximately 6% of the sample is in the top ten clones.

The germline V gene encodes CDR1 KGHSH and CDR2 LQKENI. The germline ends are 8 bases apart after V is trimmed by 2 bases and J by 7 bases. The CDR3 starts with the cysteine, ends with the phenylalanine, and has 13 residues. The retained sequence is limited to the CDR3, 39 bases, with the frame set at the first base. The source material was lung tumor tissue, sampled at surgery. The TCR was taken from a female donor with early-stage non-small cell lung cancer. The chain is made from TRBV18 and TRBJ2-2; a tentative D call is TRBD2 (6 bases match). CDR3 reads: CASSPAGIGELFF. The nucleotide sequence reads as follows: TGTGCCAGCTCACCAGCGGGGATCGGGGAGCTGTTTTTT.